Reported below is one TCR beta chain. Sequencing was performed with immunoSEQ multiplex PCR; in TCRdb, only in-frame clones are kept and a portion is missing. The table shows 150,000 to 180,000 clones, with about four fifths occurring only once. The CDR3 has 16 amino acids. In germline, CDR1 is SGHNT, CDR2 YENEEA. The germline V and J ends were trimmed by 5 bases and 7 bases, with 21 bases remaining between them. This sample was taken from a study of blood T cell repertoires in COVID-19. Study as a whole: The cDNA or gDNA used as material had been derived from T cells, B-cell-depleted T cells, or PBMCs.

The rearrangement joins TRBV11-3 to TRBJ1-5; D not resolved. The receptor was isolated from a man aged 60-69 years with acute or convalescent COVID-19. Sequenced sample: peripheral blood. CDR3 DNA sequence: TGTGCCAGCAGCCACCGCCTCCTCGGGAGGAAACAGCCCCAGCATTTT. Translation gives CASSHRLLGRKQPQHF.